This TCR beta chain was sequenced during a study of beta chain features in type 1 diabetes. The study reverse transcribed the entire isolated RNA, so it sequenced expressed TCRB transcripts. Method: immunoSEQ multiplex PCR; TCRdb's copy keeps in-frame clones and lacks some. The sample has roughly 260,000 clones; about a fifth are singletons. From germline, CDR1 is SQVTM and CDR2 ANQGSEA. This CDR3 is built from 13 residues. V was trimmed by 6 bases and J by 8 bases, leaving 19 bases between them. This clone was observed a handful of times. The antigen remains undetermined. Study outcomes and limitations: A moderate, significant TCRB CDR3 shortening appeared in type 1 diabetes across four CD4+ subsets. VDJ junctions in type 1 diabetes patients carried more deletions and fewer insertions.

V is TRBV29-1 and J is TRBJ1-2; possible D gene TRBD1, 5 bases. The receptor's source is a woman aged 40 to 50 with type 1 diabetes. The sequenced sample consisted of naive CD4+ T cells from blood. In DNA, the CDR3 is TGCAGCGTCGAAACTCAGGGTGCAGGGGGCTACACCTTC. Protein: CSVETQGAGGYTF.